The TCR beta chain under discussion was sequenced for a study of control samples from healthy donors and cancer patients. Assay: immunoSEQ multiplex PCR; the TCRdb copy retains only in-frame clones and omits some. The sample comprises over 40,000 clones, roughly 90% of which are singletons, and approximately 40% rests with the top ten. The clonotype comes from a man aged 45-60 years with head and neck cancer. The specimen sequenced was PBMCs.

CDR3 loop: CASSWMGEQYF. CDR3 DNA sequence: TGTGCCAGCAGCTGGATGGGAGAGCAGTACTTC. This chain links TRBV7-9 with TRBJ2-7; D is unclear. The CDR3 consists of 11 residues. CDR1 and CDR2 (germline): SEHNR, FQNEAQ (reference sequence). The V end lost 4 bases, the J end lost 7 bases, and 8 bases lay between the germline ends. Drawing the rest from reference TRBV7-9 and TRBJ2-7, the complete variable domain is DTGVSQNPRHKITKRGQNVTFRCDPISEHNRLYWYRQTLGQGPEFLTYFQNEAQLEKSRLLSDRFSAERPKGSFSTLEIQRTEQGDSAMYLCASSWMGEQYFGPGTRLTVT.